These 21 T cell receptor beta chains were sequenced from one sample in a study of blood T cell repertoires in COVID-19. The table came from immunoSEQ multiplex PCR; TCRdb's copy has only in-frame clones and leaves some out. The sample shows fewer than 250,000 clones, 65% to 85% of them seen only once. Source material: PBMCs or T cells enriched from blood (not recorded which). The receptor source for this set is a woman aged 30 to 39 who had recovered from COVID-19.

J is TRBJ2-6 and V is TRBV19; 8 bases are a match to TRBD1. V lost 0 bases, J lost 2 bases, and 6 bases stayed unmatched. The CDR3 has 18 amino acids. Germline V gene data show CDR1 as LNHDA and CDR2 as SQIVND (reference sequence). Here the CDR3 reads CASSIEDRVEAGANVLTF. In DNA, the CDR3 is TGTGCCAGTAGTATAGAGGACAGGGTTGAGGCTGGGGCCAACGTCCTGACTTTC.

The genes are TRBV6-5 and TRBJ1-2; 7 bases line up with TRBD1. The germline V gene encodes CDR1 MNHEY and CDR2 SVGAGI. J lost 8 bases, V lost 4 bases, and 7 bases had no gene match. The CDR3 covers 13 residues. CDR3 amino acids: CASSFRQGGGYTF. The CDR3 DNA follows: TGTGCCAGCAGTTTCCGACAGGGTGGCGGCTACACCTTC.

The chain carries TRBV28 and TRBJ2-3, with no clear D. The CDR3 has 12 amino acids. Trimming left V 6 bases short and J 7 bases short, with 11 bases between. Germline CDR1 and CDR2: MDHEN and SYDVKM. The CDR3 DNA reads TGTGCCAGCAGCCTGCAGATTCATACGCAGTATTTT. It translates to CASSLQIHTQYF.

The chain recombines TRBV5-1 with TRBJ1-4; D is unclear. Trimming cost V 2 bases and J 2 bases, with 7 bases left between them. The CDR3 loop spans 14 amino acids. Germline V gene lookup returns CDR1 SGHRS and CDR2 YFSETQ. CDR3 in DNA: TGCGCCAGCAGCTTCGGGGTGACTAATGAAAAACTGTTTTTT. This codes for CASSFGVTNEKLFF.

The chain uses TRBV30 and TRBJ2-1; 7 bases match TRBD2. Germline V gene lookup returns CDR1 GTSNPN and CDR2 SVGIG (reference sequence). V dropped 8 bases and J dropped 12; count of bases not matched to a gene: 7. CDR3 size: 10 residues. CDR3 residues: CAINERGQFF. The CDR3 coding sequence is TGTGCCATCAATGAGCGGGGGCAGTTCTTC.

The V and J genes are TRBV28 and TRBJ2-2; D uncertain. This CDR3 is 15 amino acids long. Deletions cut 2 bases from V and 1 base from J, with 8 bases between. Germline V gene lookup returns CDR1 MDHEN and CDR2 SYDVKM. The CDR3 spells CASSLGPGNTGELFF. As DNA, the CDR3 is TGTGCCAGCAGTTTAGGTCCGGGGAACACCGGGGAGCTGTTTTTT.

A single count supports this clone. This chain connects TRBV25-1 to TRBJ2-3; 7 nucleotides line up with TRBD2. V lost 3 bases and J lost 3; bases outside the gene matches: 0. CDR3 size: 13 residues. The germline CDR1 and CDR2 sequences are MGHDK and SYGVNS. The CDR3 loop is CASSERGTDTQYF. CDR3 bases: TGTGCCAGCAGTGAGCGGGGGACAGATACGCAGTATTTT.

The J gene is TRBJ2-1, the V gene TRBV19; TRBD1 agrees at 8 bases. J lost 9 bases, V lost 4 bases, and 5 bases had no gene match. The CDR3 covers 13 residues. Germline V gene sequence: CDR1 LNHDA, CDR2 SQIVND (reference sequence). The CDR3 coding sequence is TGTGCCAGTAGTAGGGACAGGTTATCTGAGCAGTTCTTC. It encodes CASSRDRLSEQFF.

The V call is TRBV23-1, the J call TRBJ2-3; 10 positions agree with TRBD2. TRBV23-1 is an ORF for which the function is uncertain. The ends lost 5 bases at V and 3 bases at J; junction bases unmatched: 14. CDR3 size: 18 residues. The CDR3 region is CASSSDSRLAGATDTQYF. The CDR3 DNA reads TGCGCCAGCAGTTCAGATTCCAGGCTAGCGGGAGCAACAGATACGCAGTATTTT.

This sequence joins TRBV18 and TRBJ2-5; 7 positions agree with TRBD2. V trimming: 0 bases; J trimming: 4 bases; junction bases outside the gene matches: 2. The germline V gene has CDR1 KGHSH and CDR2 LQKENI. The CDR3 length is 14 residues. The CDR3 sequence is CASSPPPSGETQYF. The CDR3, as DNA: TGTGCCAGCTCACCACCGCCTAGCGGAGAGACCCAGTACTTC.

The chain carries TRBV7-3 and TRBJ1-1; D is unclear. The CDR3 is 15 amino acids. Germline V gene data show CDR1 as SGHTA and CDR2 as FQGTGA. V was cut by 3 bases and J by 1 base, with 12 bases left in between. CDR3 region: CASSFFGGPNTEAFF. The CDR3 DNA reads as TGTGCCAGCAGCTTTTTTGGTGGCCCGAACACTGAAGCTTTCTTT.

In its sample, this clone was seen a few times. V is TRBV10-3 and J is TRBJ1-5, with D maybe TRBD1 (6 bases). This CDR3 spans 14 amino acids. Germline lookup yields CDR1 ENHRY and CDR2 SYGVKD. V lost 0 bases, J lost 6 bases, and 9 bases lay in between. CDR3 sequence (DNA): TGTGCCATCAGTGAGTCAGGGGGTGGTCAGCCCCAGCATTTT. Translated: CAISESGGGQPQHF.

The V call is TRBV12-3 or TRBV12-4, the J call TRBJ2-5, with D tentatively TRBD2 (6 bases). With 3 bases removed from V and 7 bases from J, the gap between germline ends came to 12 bases. The CDR3 extends over 13 amino acids. The CDR3 bases are TGTGCCAGCAGTTTGGACGGGACTGGGACCCAGTACTTC. The encoded protein is CASSLDGTGTQYF.

This clone has a handful of counts. V is TRBV30 and J is TRBJ1-2, with TRBD1 matching over 7 bases. CDR1 is GTSNPN and CDR2 is SVGIG in the germline V gene (reference sequence). The CDR3 is 14 amino acids. The junction had 1 base not matched to a gene; V was cut back by 0 bases and J by 0 bases. CDR3 nucleotides: TGTGCCTGGAGTGTAGGGACAGCTAACTATGGCTACACCTTC. Translated: CAWSVGTANYGYTF.

The gene calls are TRBV28 and TRBJ1-1; the D is unclear. The CDR3 extends over 13 amino acids. The germline gives CDR1 MDHEN, CDR2 SYDVKM. V gave up 2 bases and J gave up 11 bases, with 15 bases separating them. CDR3: CASSLENLRIAFF. CDR3 nucleotides: TGTGCCAGCAGTTTAGAGAATTTGAGGATCGCTTTCTTT.

This clone was recorded only once. The chain is built from TRBV7-8 and TRBJ2-5; D gene ambiguous. The ends were cut back, 0 bases at V and 5 bases at J, with 10 bases in the middle. CDR1 is SGHVS and CDR2 is FQNEAQ in the germline V gene. The CDR3 has 14 amino acids. DNA of the CDR3: TGTGCCAGCAGCTTAGCCGCTAGTGGGGAGACCCAGTACTTC. Protein sequence: CASSLAASGETQYF.

The chain carries TRBV5-5 and TRBJ1-6; TRBD1 agrees at 7 bases. Trimming took 1 base from V and 6 from J; bases not matched to a gene: 7. The CDR3 is made up of 16 amino acids. CDR1 SGHKS and CDR2 YYEKEE come from the germline V gene (reference sequence). The CDR3 DNA reads as TGTGCCAGCAGCTTGAGTTTCGGGACAGCTAATTCACCCCTCCACTTT. This translates into CASSLSFGTANSPLHF.

The chain employs TRBV5-1 and TRBJ2-1, with 7 bases aligning to TRBD2. V lost 6 bases and J lost 8; bases outside the gene matches: 8. Looked up from germline, CDR1 is SGHRS and CDR2 is YFSETQ. The CDR3 runs to 13 residues. CDR3 DNA sequence: TGCGCCAGCAAAAGGGGAGGGTCCGATGAGCAGTTCTTC. Translating it yields CASKRGGSDEQFF.

The rearrangement uses TRBV28 and TRBJ1-2; D remains unclear. Deletions cut 6 bases from V and 2 bases from J, with 7 bases between. Germline CDR1 MDHEN, CDR2 SYDVKM. This CDR3 comprises 12 residues. CDR3 sequence (DNA): TGTGCCAGCAGGCAACAGAACTATGGCTACACCTTC. Its protein is CASRQQNYGYTF.

This clone was counted once. This chain uses TRBV2 with TRBJ2-1; 8 bases match TRBD2. CDR1 SNHLY and CDR2 FYNNEI come from the germline V gene. The CDR3 has 13 residues. V trimming: 9 bases; J trimming: 6 bases; junction bases outside the gene matches: 7. The CDR3 loop is CASSGTRVNEQFF. The CDR3 nucleotides read TGTGCCAGTTCCGGGACTAGGGTCAATGAGCAGTTCTTC.

This clone was found a few times. The chain links TRBV11-1 to TRBJ1-5; D is perhaps TRBD1 (6 bases). This CDR3 region has 13 residues. Trimming removed 4 bases from V and 5 bases from J, with 9 bases in between. Germline V gene lookup returns CDR1 SGHAT and CDR2 FQDESV (reference sequence). The CDR3 nucleotides are TGTGCCAGCAGCTCCGACAGGTATCAGCCCCAGCATTTT. This gives the protein CASSSDRYQPQHF.